This T cell receptor (beta chain) emerged from a study of CD8 T cells in Susac syndrome. Germline V gene data show CDR1 as DFQATT and CDR2 as SNEGSKA (reference sequence). This CDR3 has 17 amino acids. V lost 1 base to trimming and J lost 5 bases, with 23 bases between them. Random hexamers served to reverse transcribe roughly 0.5 to 1 ug RNA. The CDR3 of TCR beta was amplified by immunoSEQ multiplex PCR across 54 Vbeta and 13 Jbeta. In TCRdb, the immunoSEQ multiplex PCR reads were re-called with MiXCR into one record per CDR3 protein. The table records around 130,000 distinct CDR3 sequences, roughly 76% of them present only once. The multiple sclerosis controls consisted of treatment-naive patients with relapsing-remitting disease, either stable or active.

The source is a human donor with multiple sclerosis. Material: CD8+ T cells from PBMCs. The chain carries TRBV20-1 and TRBJ1-2, with D unresolved. The CDR3 DNA reads TGCAGTGCTAGAGTTGGAGGGAACTCACCTCAGTTATATGGCTACACCTTC. Translated, it gives CSARVGGNSPQLYGYTF.